Listed here are 18 T cell receptor beta chains from one sample, sequenced in a study of blood T cell repertoires in COVID-19. TCRdb keeps only in-frame clones here, not all; method: immunoSEQ multiplex PCR. The sample has fewer than 700,000 clones, 85% to 90% seen once; the top ten hold less than 9.5%. Sample: peripheral blood. These receptors all stem from a woman between 50 and 59 years old with COVID-19, enrolled during active disease.

This rearrangement joins TRBV30 to TRBJ1-2; no clear D. Trimming took off 2 bases at V and 5 bases at J, with 15 bases between the two ends. CDR3 size: 14 residues. Germline CDR1 GTSNPN, CDR2 SVGIG (reference sequence). CDR3 sequence reads: CAWSLGSREYGYTF. The DNA for the CDR3 is TGTGCCTGGAGTCTGGGGAGCCGGGAGTATGGCTACACCTTC.

The chain is built from TRBV6-6 and TRBJ2-3, with 8 bases identical to TRBD2. The J segment lost 1 base and the V segment lost 0 bases, leaving 3 bases of the junction unmatched. The CDR3 length is 16 residues. Germline V gives CDR1 MNHNY, CDR2 SVGAGI (reference sequence). This CDR3 is CASSYSPRGGTDTQYF. CDR3 in DNA: TGTGCCAGCAGTTACTCGCCGCGGGGGGGCACAGATACGCAGTATTTT.

The chain joins TRBV2 to TRBJ1-2; tentatively, D is TRBD1 (5 bases). CDR1 is SNHLY and CDR2 is FYNNEI in the germline V gene. The CDR3 consists of 17 residues. Trimming left V 6 bases short and J 0 bases short, with 20 bases between. CDR3 bases: TGTGCCAGCAGAGTCGGACGGACAACAGCGTCTAACTATGGCTACACCTTC. Translation gives CASRVGRTTASNYGYTF. The variable domain in full, completed from reference TRBV2 and TRBJ1-2, reads EPEVTQTPSHQVTQMGQEVILRCVPISNHLYFYWYRQILGQKVEFLVSFYNNEISEKSEIFDDQFSVERPDGSNFTLKIRSTKLEDSAMYFCASRVGRTTASNYGYTFGSGTRLTVV.

This chain joins TRBV11-2 and TRBJ2-3; 8 positions match TRBD2. Trimming took 6 bases from V and 5 from J; bases not matched to a gene: 19. The CDR3 is 18 amino acids. Germline V CDR1 and CDR2: SGHAT, FQNNGV. The DNA of the CDR3 is TGTGCCAGCAGTTATTCTTTGCTCTCGGGGGGGGCAGGAGATACGCAGTATTTT. This translates into CASSYSLLSGGAGDTQYF.

The chain is built from TRBV28 and TRBJ2-7, with 8 bases matching TRBD1. The V and J ends lost 5 bases and 4 bases, in that order; junction bases with no gene match: 7. The length of the CDR3 is 14 residues. Germline V CDR1 and CDR2: MDHEN, SYDVKM. CDR3 sequence: CASSVQGERYEQYF. The CDR3 DNA reads TGTGCCAGCAGTGTACAGGGGGAGAGGTACGAGCAGTACTTC.

The chain carries TRBV30 and TRBJ1-2; 8 positions match TRBD1. CDR1 GTSNPN and CDR2 SVGIG come from the germline V gene (reference sequence). Germline trimming cut 4 bases from V and 7 bases from J; bases unmatched to any gene: 8. This CDR3 comprises 13 residues. CDR3 protein: CAWTNQGAIGYTF. Written as DNA, the CDR3 is TGTGCCTGGACTAATCAGGGGGCGATTGGCTACACCTTC.

The gene calls are TRBV6-1 and TRBJ1-5; no clear D gene. The germline CDR1 and CDR2 sequences are MNHNS and SASEGT. V dropped 1 base and J dropped 9 bases, with 13 bases sitting between them. There are 14 residues in the CDR3. CDR3 sequence reads: CASSEDTGRRPQHF. The CDR3 coding sequence is TGTGCCAGCAGTGAAGACACCGGGAGGAGGCCCCAGCATTTT.

The chain uses TRBV9 and TRBJ2-1; 9 nucleotides align to TRBD2. The trim removed 0 bases at V and 4 bases at J, leaving 2 bases unmatched. The CDR3 covers 15 residues. Germline V gene data show CDR1 as SGDLS and CDR2 as YYNGEE. The CDR3 reads CASSVGLAGYNEQFF. The CDR3 DNA reads as TGTGCCAGCAGCGTAGGGCTAGCGGGGTACAATGAGCAGTTCTTC. Variable domain in full (rest from reference TRBV9 and TRBJ2-1): DSGVTQTPKHLITATGQRVTLRCSPRSGDLSVYWYQQSLDQGLQFLIQYYNGEERAKGNILERFSAQQFPDLHSELNLSSLELGDSALYFCASSVGLAGYNEQFFGPGTRLTVL.

The sample holds one count of this clone. J is TRBJ1-6 and V is TRBV5-8; TRBD1 might be the D (6 bases). Germline lookup yields CDR1 SGHTS and CDR2 YDEGEE. V was shortened by 2 bases and J by 0 bases, with 9 bases between the two germline ends. The CDR3 loop spans 16 amino acids. CDR3: CASSFGQSSYNSPLHF. Here the CDR3 DNA reads TGTGCCAGCAGCTTCGGACAGAGCTCCTATAATTCACCCCTCCACTTT.

This chain connects TRBV11-2 to TRBJ2-2, with TRBD2 matching 8 bases. The ends lost 4 bases at V and 7 bases at J; junction bases unmatched: 11. The CDR3 has 16 residues. The germline gives CDR1 SGHAT, CDR2 FQNNGV. The CDR3 DNA sequence: TGTGCCAGCAGCTCGCTCCGGGGGGGCCGGAACGGGGAGCTGTTTTTT. Its translation: CASSSLRGGRNGELFF.

This clone turned up a few times. The chain couples TRBV9 to TRBJ2-1, with D possibly TRBD1 on 5 matching bases. There are 14 residues in the CDR3. Germline assignment: CDR1 SGDLS and CDR2 YYNGEE. V was pared by 2 bases and J by 7 bases, with 13 bases between. For the CDR3, the DNA is TGTGCCAGCAGCGTCTCGGGCAGGGTGAATGAGCAGTTCTTC. Amino acid sequence: CASSVSGRVNEQFF. The whole variable domain, filled in from reference TRBV9 and TRBJ2-1, reads DSGVTQTPKHLITATGQRVTLRCSPRSGDLSVYWYQQSLDQGLQFLIQYYNGEERAKGNILERFSAQQFPDLHSELNLSSLELGDSALYFCASSVSGRVNEQFFGPGTRLTVL.

The rearrangement uses TRBV12-3 or TRBV12-4 and TRBJ2-4; D remains ambiguous. Trimming pared 5 bases from V and 1 base from J, leaving 6 bases between. The CDR3 spans 13 residues. The DNA for the CDR3 is TGTGCCAGCAGTCTTAGCGCCAAAAACATTCAGTACTTC. Its protein product is CASSLSAKNIQYF.

This clone was seen once. This rearrangement joins TRBV3-1 (or the pseudogene TRBV3-2) to TRBJ2-5; D possibly corresponds to TRBD2 (6 bases). The CDR3 loop spans 14 amino acids. Germline CDR1 reads LGHDT; CDR2 reads YNNKEL (reference sequence). V lost 4 bases, J lost 7 bases, and 16 bases lay in between. In DNA, the CDR3 is TGTGCCAGCAGCCCCCGGGTAGCGGTAGGGACCCAGTACTTC. Translation: CASSPRVAVGTQYF.

This clone has a single count. The V and J genes are TRBV30 and TRBJ1-6; D may be TRBD1 (6 bases). CDR3 length equals 13 residues. Trimming removed 6 bases at V and 5 bases at J, with 11 bases between. Per the germline V gene, CDR1 is GTSNPN and CDR2 is SVGIG (reference sequence). The CDR3 sequence is CACQDRNNSPLHF. In DNA, the CDR3 is TGTGCCTGCCAAGACAGGAATAATTCACCCCTCCACTTT.

CDR3 nucleotide sequence: TGTGCCAGCAGTTCCATCGGGACAGACTCCTACGAGCAGTACTTC. It encodes CASSSIGTDSYEQYF. The gene calls are TRBV28 and TRBJ2-7, with TRBD1 matching 7 bases. V was clipped by 4 bases and J by 0 bases; unmatched bases: 6. Looked up from germline, CDR1 is MDHEN and CDR2 is SYDVKM. The CDR3 contains 15 residues.

V usage is TRBV10-3 and J usage is TRBJ2-7; the match to TRBD1 covers 8 bases. The junction had 9 bases not matched to a gene; V was cut back by 5 bases and J by 6 bases. The CDR3 extends over 14 amino acids. Germline lookup yields CDR1 ENHRY and CDR2 SYGVKD. The CDR3 protein is CAISFRQGAGEQYF. In nucleotides, the CDR3 is TGTGCCATCAGTTTTCGGCAGGGGGCGGGCGAGCAGTACTTC.

This clone showed up just once. The gene calls are TRBV19 and TRBJ2-5; 7 bases line up with TRBD2. The CDR3 runs to 15 residues. Losses at the gene ends were 3 bases for V and 6 bases for J; bases not matched to a gene: 10. The germline gives CDR1 LNHDA, CDR2 SQIVND (reference sequence). Here the CDR3 reads CASSIAGLGGKTQYF. For the CDR3, the DNA is TGTGCCAGTAGTATCGCCGGACTAGGTGGGAAGACCCAGTACTTC.

V usage is TRBV27 and J usage is TRBJ1-3; D gene unclear. CDR3 length equals 15 residues. V was pared by 2 bases and J by 0 bases, with 8 bases between. Germline lookup yields CDR1 MNHEY and CDR2 SMNVEV (reference sequence). The DNA of the CDR3 is TGTGCCAGCAGTTTAACCCCGAGCTCTGGAAACACCATATATTTT. Translated, it gives CASSLTPSSGNTIYF.